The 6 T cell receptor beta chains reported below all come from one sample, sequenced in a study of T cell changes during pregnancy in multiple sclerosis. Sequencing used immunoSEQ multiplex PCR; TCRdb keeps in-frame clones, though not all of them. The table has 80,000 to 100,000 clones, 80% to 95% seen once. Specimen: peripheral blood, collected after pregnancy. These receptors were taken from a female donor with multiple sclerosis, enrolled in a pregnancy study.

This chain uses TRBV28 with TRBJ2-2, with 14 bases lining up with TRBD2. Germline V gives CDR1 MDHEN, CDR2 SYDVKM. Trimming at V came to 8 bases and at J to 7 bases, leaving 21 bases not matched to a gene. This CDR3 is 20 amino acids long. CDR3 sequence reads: CASRGTGTGTSGSMNGELFF. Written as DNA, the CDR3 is TGTGCCAGCCGAGGGACGGGCACCGGGACTAGCGGGAGTATGAACGGGGAGCTGTTTTTT.

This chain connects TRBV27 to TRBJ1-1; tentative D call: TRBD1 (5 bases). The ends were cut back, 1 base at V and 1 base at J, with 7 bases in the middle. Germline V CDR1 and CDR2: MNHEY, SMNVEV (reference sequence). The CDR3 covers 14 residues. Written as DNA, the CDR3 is TGTGCCAGCAGTTTATTTACAGGGAACACTGAAGCTTTCTTT. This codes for CASSLFTGNTEAFF.

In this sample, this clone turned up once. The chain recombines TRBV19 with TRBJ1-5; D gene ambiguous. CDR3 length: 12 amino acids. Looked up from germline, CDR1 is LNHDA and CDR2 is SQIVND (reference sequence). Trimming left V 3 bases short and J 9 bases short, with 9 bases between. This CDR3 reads CASSMRDPPQHF. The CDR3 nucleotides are TGTGCCAGTAGTATGAGAGATCCGCCCCAGCATTTT. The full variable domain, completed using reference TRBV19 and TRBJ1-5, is DGGITQSPKYLFRKEGQNVTLSCEQNLNHDAMYWYRQDPGQGLRLIYYSQIVNDFQKGDIAEGYSVSREKKESFPLTVTSAQKNPTAFYLCASSMRDPPQHFGDGTRLSIL.

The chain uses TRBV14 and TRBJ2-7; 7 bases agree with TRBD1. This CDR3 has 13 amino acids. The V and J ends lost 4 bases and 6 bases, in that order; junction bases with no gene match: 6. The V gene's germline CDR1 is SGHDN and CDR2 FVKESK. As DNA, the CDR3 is TGTGCCAGCAGCCGACAGGGTTGGGGCGAGCAGTACTTC. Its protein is CASSRQGWGEQYF.

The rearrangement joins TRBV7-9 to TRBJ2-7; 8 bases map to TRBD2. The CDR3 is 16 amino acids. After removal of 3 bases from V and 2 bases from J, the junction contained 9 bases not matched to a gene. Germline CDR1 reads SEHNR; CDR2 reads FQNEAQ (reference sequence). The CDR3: CASSFLSGSAPYEQYF. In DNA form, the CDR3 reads TGTGCCAGCAGCTTTCTGAGCGGGAGTGCCCCCTACGAGCAGTACTTC.

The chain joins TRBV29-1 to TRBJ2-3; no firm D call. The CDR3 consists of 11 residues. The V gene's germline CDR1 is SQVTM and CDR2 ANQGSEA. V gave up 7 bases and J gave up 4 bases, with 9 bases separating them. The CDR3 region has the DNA TGCAGCGCCTATAACGCAGATACGCAGTATTTT. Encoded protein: CSAYNADTQYF.